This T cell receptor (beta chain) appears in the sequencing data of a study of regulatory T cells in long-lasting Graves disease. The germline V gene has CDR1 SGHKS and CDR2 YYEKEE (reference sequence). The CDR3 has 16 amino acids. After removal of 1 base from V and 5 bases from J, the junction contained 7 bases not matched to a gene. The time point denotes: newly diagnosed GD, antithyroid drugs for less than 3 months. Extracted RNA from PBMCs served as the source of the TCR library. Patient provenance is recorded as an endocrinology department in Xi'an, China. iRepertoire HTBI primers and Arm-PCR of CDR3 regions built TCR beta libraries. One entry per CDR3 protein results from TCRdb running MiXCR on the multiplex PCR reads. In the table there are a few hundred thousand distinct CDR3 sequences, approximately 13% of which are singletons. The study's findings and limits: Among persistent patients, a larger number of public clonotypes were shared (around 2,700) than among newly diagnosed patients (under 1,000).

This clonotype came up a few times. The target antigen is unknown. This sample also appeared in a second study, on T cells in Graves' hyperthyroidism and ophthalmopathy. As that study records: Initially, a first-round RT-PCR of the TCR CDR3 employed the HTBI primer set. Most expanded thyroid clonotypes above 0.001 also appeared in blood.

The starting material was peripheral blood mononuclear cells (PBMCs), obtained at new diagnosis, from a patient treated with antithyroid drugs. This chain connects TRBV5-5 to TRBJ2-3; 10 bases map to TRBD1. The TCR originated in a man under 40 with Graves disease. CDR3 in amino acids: CASSLMEGTGVDTQYF. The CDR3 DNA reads TGTGCCAGCAGCTTGATGGAAGGGACAGGGGTAGATACGCAGTATTTT.